Following are 16 T cell receptor beta chains from one sample sequenced in a study of blood T cell repertoires in COVID-19. Data came from immunoSEQ multiplex PCR; TCRdb stores just in-frame clones and leaves some out. Among roughly 280,000 clones, about 89% were seen once, and the ten largest hold around 9%. Input material: peripheral blood. The receptors stem from a man aged 35-49 years with active or convalescent COVID-19.

This clone was counted once. The chain employs TRBV6-1 and TRBJ1-2; no clear D. CDR1 and CDR2 from the germline V gene are MNHNS and SASEGT. The CDR3 loop spans 14 amino acids. The ends were cut back, 1 base at V and 8 bases at J, with 14 bases in the middle. CDR3 coding DNA: TGTGCCAGCAGTGAAGACGCAGTAACTATGGGCTACACCTTC. Amino acids: CASSEDAVTMGYTF.

The chain is built from TRBV28 and TRBJ1-3; D possibly corresponds to TRBD1 (5 bases). The germline V gene encodes CDR1 MDHEN and CDR2 SYDVKM. The CDR3 runs to 15 residues. Between the trimmed V and J ends, which lost 5 bases and 0 bases, there was a span of 11 bases. DNA of the CDR3: TGTGCCAGCAGTCCCCCCGGGGGCTCTGGAAACACCATATATTTT. Protein sequence: CASSPPGGSGNTIYF.

The V gene is TRBV5-1, the J gene TRBJ2-7, with 11 positions matching TRBD2. Germline V gene sequence: CDR1 SGHRS, CDR2 YFSETQ. This CDR3 is 15 amino acids long. Trimming took 7 bases from V and 5 from J; bases not matched to a gene: 11. The CDR3 bases are TGCGCCAGCGGTCCAGGGCTAGCGGGAGGCGACGAGCAGTACTTC. Its translation: CASGPGLAGGDEQYF.

The V and J genes are TRBV28 and TRBJ2-3; D perhaps matches TRBD1 (6 bases). The CDR3 spans 14 residues. V shed 10 bases and J shed 6 bases, with 20 bases lying between them. From germline, CDR1 is MDHEN and CDR2 SYDVKM. The CDR3 region has the DNA TGTGCCACCGCTCGGACCCTGGGGGCGGATACGCAGTATTTT. This encodes CATARTLGADTQYF.

DNA of the CDR3: TGTGCCATCAGTGGGGAGGGAGGTTCACCCCTCCACTTT. Protein product: CAISGEGGSPLHF. The rearrangement links TRBV10-3 to TRBJ1-6; D uncertain. Trimming removed 4 bases from V and 9 bases from J, with 10 bases in between. Germline V CDR1 and CDR2: ENHRY, SYGVKD. The CDR3 is 13 residues long.

The V and J genes are TRBV27 and TRBJ2-2; weak D call: TRBD1 (5 bases). Germline CDR1 is MNHEY and CDR2 is SMNVEV (reference sequence). The ends were cut back, 9 bases at V and 0 bases at J, with 14 bases in the middle. The CDR3 runs to 15 residues. For the CDR3, the DNA is TGTGCCAGTCGACAGTTACCTGCGAACACCGGGGAGCTGTTTTTT. This codes for CASRQLPANTGELFF.

The chain is built from TRBV29-1 and TRBJ1-1; D is possibly TRBD1 (5 bases). The ends were cut back, 7 bases at V and 4 bases at J, with 22 bases in the middle. The germline CDR1 and CDR2 sequences are SQVTM and ANQGSEA. The CDR3 spans 15 residues. The CDR3 sequence: CSDITKGRGFTEAFF. The CDR3 region has the DNA TGCAGCGATATTACCAAGGGGCGCGGATTCACTGAAGCTTTCTTT.

The V call is TRBV19, the J call TRBJ1-5; TRBD1 matches 9 bases. After removal of 2 bases from V and 6 bases from J, the junction contained 8 bases not matched to a gene. This CDR3 comprises 16 residues. Germline CDR1 reads LNHDA; CDR2 reads SQIVND (reference sequence). CDR3 bases: TGTGCCAGTAGTATAAGGACAGGGGAGGGTAGTCAGCCCCAGCATTTT. It is translated as CASSIRTGEGSQPQHF.

The chain is built from TRBV29-1 and TRBJ1-3, with 7 positions matching TRBD1. Losses at the gene ends were 8 bases for V and 3 bases for J; bases not matched to a gene: 7. The CDR3 length is 13 residues. The V gene's germline CDR1 is SQVTM and CDR2 ANQGSEA. The CDR3 nucleotides are TGCAGCTTCGAAACAGGGGTTGGAAACACCATATATTTT. It codes for CSFETGVGNTIYF.

A few counts support this clone. The V gene is TRBV25-1, the J gene TRBJ1-1; 7 bases line up with TRBD1. CDR3 size: 13 residues. V was pared by 6 bases and J by 8 bases, with 9 bases of the junction left unmatched. Germline loops: CDR1 MGHDK, CDR2 SYGVNS. The CDR3 loop is CASSTQDRNEAFF. The CDR3 DNA reads TGTGCCAGCAGCACCCAGGACAGGAACGAAGCTTTCTTT.

The rearrangement uses TRBV2 and TRBJ1-1; D is possibly TRBD1 (5 bases). This CDR3 is built from 15 residues. V lost 4 bases to trimming and J lost 1 base, with 13 bases between them. Germline loops: CDR1 SNHLY, CDR2 FYNNEI. The CDR3 region is CASSVPGNTNTEAFF. For the CDR3, the DNA is TGTGCCAGCAGTGTCCCAGGGAACACGAACACTGAAGCTTTCTTT.

This clone was counted a few times. This chain uses TRBV30 with TRBJ1-1; D perhaps matches TRBD1 (5 bases). This CDR3 comprises 12 residues. Germline values: CDR1 GTSNPN, CDR2 SVGIG (reference sequence). CDR3 in DNA: TGTGCTTTACAGGTGCCGGGGGGTGAAGCTTTCTTT. As protein: CALQVPGGEAFF.

This clone was counted once. This chain joins TRBV5-8 and TRBJ1-5; a weak D match, TRBD1 (6 bases). The CDR3 totals 15 residues. The V end was cut by 4 bases, the J end by 4 bases, with 15 bases between. Per the germline V gene, CDR1 is SGHTS and CDR2 is YDEGEE. The chain's CDR3 is CASSRGAGENQPQHF. The CDR3 coding sequence is TGTGCCAGCAGCCGGGGGGCGGGCGAGAATCAGCCCCAGCATTTT.

This rearrangement joins TRBV5-1 to TRBJ1-6; 10 bases fit TRBD1. From germline, CDR1 is SGHRS and CDR2 YFSETQ. J lost 8 bases, V lost 4 bases, and 9 bases had no gene match. The CDR3 sequence is 16 residues long. The DNA for the CDR3 is TGCGCCAGCAGCCTCTTGGACAGGGGGAGCGATTCACCCCTCCACTTT. It is translated as CASSLLDRGSDSPLHF.

Only one count was recorded for this clone. The rearrangement links TRBV24-1 to TRBJ2-7, with TRBD2 as a possible D gene (6 bases). CDR3 length: 15 amino acids. The V end lost 4 bases, the J end lost 0 bases, and 12 bases lay between the germline ends. Germline V CDR1 and CDR2: KGHDR, SFDVKD. For the CDR3, the DNA is TGTGCCACCAGTGAAGGGGAGGCCAGCTCCTACGAGCAGTACTTC. It codes for CATSEGEASSYEQYF.

The chain employs TRBV24-1 and TRBJ2-1; TRBD2 agrees at 13 bases. There are 20 residues in the CDR3. Germline V gene lookup returns CDR1 KGHDR and CDR2 SFDVKD. The V and J ends lost 4 bases and 0 bases, in that order; junction bases with no gene match: 11. CDR3 sequence (DNA): TGTGCCACCAGTGACCATCGACTAGCGGGAGGACCTAGCTCCTACAATGAGCAGTTCTTC. Translation: CATSDHRLAGGPSSYNEQFF.